This record concerns one T cell receptor (beta chain) sequence. The source of the sample is a study of radiotherapy plus CTLA-4 blockade in lung cancer. TCRdb's copy holds only in-frame clones and misses some; the assay was immunoSEQ multiplex PCR. The sample shows about 49,000 clones, approximately 70% of them seen only once. The CDR3 runs 16 residues. In germline, CDR1 is SEHNR, CDR2 FQNEAQ (reference sequence). V was clipped by 7 bases and J by 4 bases, with 19 bases between them. The clonotype was recovered from a human donor with non-small cell lung cancer who had a complete response to radiotherapy plus ipilimumab. Sample: peripheral blood, taken from a patient treated with radiotherapy plus ipilimumab. This chain links TRBV7-9 with TRBJ1-4, with D perhaps matching TRBD1 (6 bases). CDR3 bases: TGTGCCAGCACCCCCAGCGGGGGCCGGCGTAATGAAAAACTGTTTTTT. It encodes CASTPSGGRRNEKLFF.